The 11 T cell receptor beta chains listed next were all sequenced from one sample in a study of blood T cell repertoires in COVID-19. Sequencing was performed with immunoSEQ multiplex PCR; in TCRdb, only in-frame clones are kept and a portion is missing. The sample consists of about 200,000 clones, 85% of them appearing once. The source material was PBMCs or T cells enriched from blood (not recorded which). These receptors originate from a man aged 35 to 55 who had recovered from COVID-19.

V and J are TRBV28 and TRBJ1-1; D is undetermined. The CDR3 covers 12 residues. CDR1 and CDR2 from the germline V gene are MDHEN and SYDVKM. Trimming cost V 5 bases and J 8 bases, with 12 bases left between them. CDR3 amino acids: CASSREPGEAFF. CDR3 nucleotides: TGTGCCAGCAGTCGTGAACCGGGAGAAGCTTTCTTT.

The gene calls are TRBV4-2 and TRBJ1-3; D gene unclear. The CDR3 sequence is 14 residues long. The V end lost 0 bases, the J end lost 3 bases, and 6 bases lay between the germline ends. Germline CDR1 LGHNA, CDR2 YNFKEQ. CDR3 coding DNA: TGTGCCAGCAGCCAAGAAGAGGTTGGAAACACCATATATTTT. This gives the protein CASSQEEVGNTIYF.

V and J are TRBV7-9 and TRBJ1-1, with D maybe TRBD1 (6 bases). Germline values: CDR1 SEHNR, CDR2 FQNEAQ (reference sequence). The CDR3 spans 11 residues. The ends were cut back, 5 bases at V and 8 bases at J, with 9 bases in the middle. The DNA of the CDR3 is TGTGCCAGCAGCCCGGACAGCGAAGCTTTCTTT. This gives the protein CASSPDSEAFF.

Comments on this clone: At one boundary the junction diverges from the germline segment, which might be a read error. This chain uses TRBV19 with TRBJ1-1, with D maybe TRBD1 (5 bases). CDR1 is LNHDA, CDR2 SQIVND, per germline (reference sequence). The CDR3 has 16 residues. The CDR3 spells CARRRRGGAGNTEAFF. CDR3 DNA sequence: TGTGCCCGTAGACGACGGGGGGGAGCGGGGAACACTGAAGCTTTCTTT. The full variable domain, in which reference TRBV19 and TRBJ1-1 provide the parts outside the CDR3, is DGGITQSPKYLFRKEGQNVTLSCEQNLNHDAMYWYRQDPGQGLRLIYYSQIVNDFQKGDIAEGYSVSREKKESFPLTVTSAQKNPTAFYLCARRRRGGAGNTEAFFGQGTRLTVV.

This chain links TRBV3-1 (or the pseudogene TRBV3-2) with TRBJ2-2; 11 nucleotides match TRBD1. The germline gives CDR1 LGHDT, CDR2 YNNKEL (reference sequence). This CDR3 contains 15 residues. Unmatched junction bases numbered 3, after V lost 6 bases and J lost 3 bases. The CDR3 sequence is CASSWGQGDTGELFF. The CDR3 region has the DNA TGTGCCAGCAGTTGGGGACAGGGGGACACCGGGGAGCTGTTTTTT.

The gene calls are TRBV11-3 and TRBJ2-1; a possible D gene is TRBD2 (5 bases). The V gene's germline CDR1 is SGHNT and CDR2 YENEEA. CDR3 size: 16 residues. Trimming stripped 1 base from V and 0 bases from J, with 10 bases between. CDR3 in amino acids: CASSLVARSSYNEQFF. CDR3 DNA: TGTGCCAGCAGCTTAGTAGCGAGAAGCTCCTACAATGAGCAGTTCTTC.

The chain uses TRBV6-5 and TRBJ1-2; TRBD1 agrees at 8 bases. The V segment lost 2 bases and the J segment 4 bases; nucleotides outside the gene matches: 6. Germline lookup yields CDR1 MNHEY and CDR2 SVGAGI. The CDR3 sequence is 15 residues long. The CDR3 nucleotides are TGTGCCAGCAGTTACGAGACAGGGGTCGGCTATGGCTACACCTTC. Its protein product is CASSYETGVGYGYTF.

This clone was counted a single time. V usage is TRBV28 and J usage is TRBJ1-5, with 7 bases identical to TRBD1. The CDR3 extends over 16 amino acids. V lost 6 bases to trimming and J lost 5 bases; unmatched junction nucleotides: 13. Germline V gives CDR1 MDHEN, CDR2 SYDVKM. In DNA, the CDR3 is TGTGCCAGCAGCCCTAGCCGCGAGGGGGCTCATCAGCCCCAGCATTTT. As protein: CASSPSREGAHQPQHF.

This clone occurred once. The chain links TRBV27 to TRBJ2-7; D is ambiguous. Germline loops: CDR1 MNHEY, CDR2 SMNVEV (reference sequence). This CDR3 has 13 residues. Trimming took off 0 bases at V and 2 bases at J, with 5 bases between the two ends. The DNA of the CDR3 is TGTGCCAGCAGTTTATCGAGCACCTACGAGCAGTACTTC. Encoded protein: CASSLSSTYEQYF.

The chain employs TRBV19 and TRBJ1-1; D unclear. The V and J ends lost 1 base and 3 bases respectively, with 15 bases between them. The CDR3 loop spans 16 amino acids. Per the germline V gene, CDR1 is LNHDA and CDR2 is SQIVND (reference sequence). The CDR3 reads CASSIAPTAVDTEAFF. CDR3 DNA sequence: TGTGCCAGTAGTATAGCGCCCACGGCGGTAGACACTGAAGCTTTCTTT. Together with reference TRBV19 and TRBJ1-1, the CDR3 gives the full variable domain: DGGITQSPKYLFRKEGQNVTLSCEQNLNHDAMYWYRQDPGQGLRLIYYSQIVNDFQKGDIAEGYSVSREKKESFPLTVTSAQKNPTAFYLCASSIAPTAVDTEAFFGQGTRLTVV.

The chain carries TRBV30 and TRBJ1-2; TRBD1 matches 8 bases. The CDR3 consists of 13 residues. The junction had 3 bases not matched to a gene; V was cut back by 2 bases and J by 4 bases. Germline-derived CDR1 and CDR2 are GTSNPN and SVGIG (reference sequence). CDR3 in amino acids: CAWSQGAGYGYTF. In DNA form, the CDR3 reads TGTGCCTGGAGTCAGGGGGCCGGCTATGGCTACACCTTC.